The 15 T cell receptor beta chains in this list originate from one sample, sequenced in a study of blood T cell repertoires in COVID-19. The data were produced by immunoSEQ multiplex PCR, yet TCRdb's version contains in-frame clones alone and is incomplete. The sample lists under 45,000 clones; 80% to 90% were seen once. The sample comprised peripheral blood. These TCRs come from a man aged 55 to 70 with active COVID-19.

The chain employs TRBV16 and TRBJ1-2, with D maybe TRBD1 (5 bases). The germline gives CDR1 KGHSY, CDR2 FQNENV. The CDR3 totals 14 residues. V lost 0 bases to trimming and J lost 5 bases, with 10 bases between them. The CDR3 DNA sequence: TGTGCCAGCAGCCAATCTGACAGCCGTTATGGCTACACCTTC. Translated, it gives CASSQSDSRYGYTF.

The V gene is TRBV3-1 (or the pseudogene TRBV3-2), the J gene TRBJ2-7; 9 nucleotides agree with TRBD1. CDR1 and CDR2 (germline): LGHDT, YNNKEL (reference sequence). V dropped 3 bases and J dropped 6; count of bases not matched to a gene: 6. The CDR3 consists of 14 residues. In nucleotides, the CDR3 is TGTGCCAGCAGCCACCTGACAGGGGGAAGCGAGCAGTACTTC. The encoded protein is CASSHLTGGSEQYF.

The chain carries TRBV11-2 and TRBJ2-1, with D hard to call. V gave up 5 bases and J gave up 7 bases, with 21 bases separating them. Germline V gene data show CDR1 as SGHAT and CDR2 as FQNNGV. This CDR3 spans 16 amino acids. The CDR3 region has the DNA TGTGCCAGCAGCGCCAACAATATGATGGTGAAGAATGAGCAGTTCTTC. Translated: CASSANNMMVKNEQFF.

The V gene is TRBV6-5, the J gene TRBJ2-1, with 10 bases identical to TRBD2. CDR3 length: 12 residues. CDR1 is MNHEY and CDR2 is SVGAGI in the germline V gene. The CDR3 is CPIAGGGNEQFF. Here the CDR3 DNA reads TGTCCAATAGCGGGAGGTGGGAATGAGCAGTTCTTC.

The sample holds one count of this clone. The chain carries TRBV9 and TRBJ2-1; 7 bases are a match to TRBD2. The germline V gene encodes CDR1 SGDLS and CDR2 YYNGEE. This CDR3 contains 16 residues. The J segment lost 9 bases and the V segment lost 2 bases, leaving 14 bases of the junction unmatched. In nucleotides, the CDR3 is TGTGCCAGCAGCGTCGGCGGGAGAGTTGAGTTGGGTGAGCAGTTCTTC. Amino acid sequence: CASSVGGRVELGEQFF.

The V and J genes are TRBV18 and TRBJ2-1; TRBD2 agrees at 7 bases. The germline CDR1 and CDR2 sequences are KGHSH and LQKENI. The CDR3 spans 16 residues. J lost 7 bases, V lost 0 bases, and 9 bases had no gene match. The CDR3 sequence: CASSPPSSGGRNEQFF. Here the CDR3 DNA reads TGTGCCAGCTCACCACCCTCTAGCGGAGGGAGGAATGAGCAGTTCTTC.

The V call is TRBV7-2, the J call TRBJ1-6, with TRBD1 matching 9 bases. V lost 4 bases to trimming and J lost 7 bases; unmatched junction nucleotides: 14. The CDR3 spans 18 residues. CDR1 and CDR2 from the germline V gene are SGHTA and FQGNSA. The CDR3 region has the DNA TGTGCCAGCAGCTCACGACGCGTAGAGGACAGGGGAAATTCACCCCTCCACTTT. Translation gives CASSSRRVEDRGNSPLHF.

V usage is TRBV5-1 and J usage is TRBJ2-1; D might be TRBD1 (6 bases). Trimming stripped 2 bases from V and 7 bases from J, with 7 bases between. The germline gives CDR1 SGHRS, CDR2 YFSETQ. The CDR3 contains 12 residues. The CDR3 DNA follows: TGCGCCAGCAGCTTACAGGGTAATGAGCAGTTCTTC. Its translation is CASSLQGNEQFF.

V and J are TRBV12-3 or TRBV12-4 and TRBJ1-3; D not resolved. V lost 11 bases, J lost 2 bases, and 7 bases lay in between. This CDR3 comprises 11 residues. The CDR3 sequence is CASGAGNTIYF. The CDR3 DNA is TGTGCCTCCGGGGCTGGAAACACCATATATTTT.

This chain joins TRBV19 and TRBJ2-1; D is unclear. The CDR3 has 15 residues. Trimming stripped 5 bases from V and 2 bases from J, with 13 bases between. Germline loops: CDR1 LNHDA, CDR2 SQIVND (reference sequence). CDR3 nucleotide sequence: TGTGCCAGTAGTGCCTTAGCCCCAACCTACAATGAGCAGTTCTTC. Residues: CASSALAPTYNEQFF.

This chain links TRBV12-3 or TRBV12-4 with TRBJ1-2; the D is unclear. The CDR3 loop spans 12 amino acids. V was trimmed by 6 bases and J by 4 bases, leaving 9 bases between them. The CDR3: CASSLRTYGYTF. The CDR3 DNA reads TGTGCCAGCAGCCTAAGAACCTATGGCTACACCTTC.

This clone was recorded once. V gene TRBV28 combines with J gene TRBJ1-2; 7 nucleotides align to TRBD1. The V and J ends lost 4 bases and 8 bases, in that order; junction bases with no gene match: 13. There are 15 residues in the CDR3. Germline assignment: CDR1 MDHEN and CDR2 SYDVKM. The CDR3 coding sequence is TGTGCCAGCAGTTCCGAAGGGGGCTTAGACCTCGGCTACACCTTC. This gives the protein CASSSEGGLDLGYTF.

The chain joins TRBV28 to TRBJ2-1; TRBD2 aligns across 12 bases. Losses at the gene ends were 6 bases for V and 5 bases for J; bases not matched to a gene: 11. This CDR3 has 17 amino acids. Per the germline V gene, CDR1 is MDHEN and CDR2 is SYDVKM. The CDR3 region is CASSLVTSGRFDNEQFF. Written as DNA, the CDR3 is TGTGCCAGCAGCCTTGTGACTAGCGGGAGATTTGACAATGAGCAGTTCTTC.

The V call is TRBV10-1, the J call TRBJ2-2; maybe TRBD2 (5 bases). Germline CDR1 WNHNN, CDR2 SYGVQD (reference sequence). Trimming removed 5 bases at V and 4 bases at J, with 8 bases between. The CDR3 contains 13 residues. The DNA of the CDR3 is TGCGCCAGCAGTCGGACTGTCACCGGGGAGCTGTTTTTT. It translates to CASSRTVTGELFF.

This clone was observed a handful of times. CDR3 bases: TGTGCCAGCTCACCTAGTACTAGCATGACAGATACGCAGTATTTT. Translating it yields CASSPSTSMTDTQYF. The chain employs TRBV18 and TRBJ2-3; possibly TRBD2 for D (6 bases). CDR1 and CDR2 from the germline V gene are KGHSH and LQKENI. Trimming took off 3 bases at V and 3 bases at J, with 13 bases between the two ends. The CDR3 consists of 15 residues.